The sequence of this T cell receptor beta chain was determined in a study of a mutant IDH1 vaccine in newly diagnosed glioma. Turning to the study itself: Across weeks 1, 3, 5, 7, 11, 15, 19 and 23, patients received a vaccination each time, eight in all. It was radiotherapy, temozolomide, or both that patients received previously, with most receiving both. Radiotherapy alone preceded vaccination by 4-6 weeks; alternatively, vaccination started with temozolomide cycles.

The study, taken as a whole, reports: Patients showed vaccine-induced immune responses at a rate of more than 80%.

Time point in this sample: week 23, last vaccination. Every vaccine dose comprised 300 ug of mutant IDH1 20-mer peptide plus topical imiquimod. The method was immunoSEQ multiplex PCR; TCRdb's version includes in-frame clones alone and lacks a portion of them. This table holds around 60,000 clones, around 84% found once. The V and J ends lost 4 bases and 7 bases, in that order; junction bases with no gene match: 16. Germline-derived CDR1 and CDR2 are MGHDK and SYGVNS. The CDR3 length is 16 residues. Details on this clone: The antigen is unknown.

The sample consisted of PBMCs, taken from a glioma patient whose treatment included an IDH1 peptide vaccine. The chain joins TRBV25-1 to TRBJ2-7; 7 bases agree with TRBD1. The source of this sequence is a man younger than 45 with glioma. This chain's CDR3 is CASSGPSGTAGVEQYF. The CDR3 nucleotides read TGTGCCAGCAGTGGACCCTCCGGGACAGCAGGTGTTGAGCAGTACTTC.